The rows below give T cell receptor beta chains drawn from one sample of a study of blood T cell repertoires in COVID-19. Sequenced by immunoSEQ multiplex PCR; TCRdb stores in-frame clones only, minus some. Of over 200,000 clones listed, 75% to 90% are singletons. Sample: PBMCs or T cells enriched from blood (not recorded which). The receptors stem from a woman aged 25 to 39 who had been exposed to COVID-19. Both conserved end residues are part of each CDR3. Fields, in order: J gene, clone size, V gene, D gene, CDR3 protein, CDR3 DNA. A D gene is named only where the DNA matches it firmly. Only some rows state a clone size, as once, few, many or a class for expanded clones.

TRBJ1-2	once	TRBV18	TRBD1	CASSLATGEYGYTF	TGTGCCAGCTCACTAGCGACAGGGGAGTATGGCTACACCTTC
TRBJ1-6	NA	TRBV7-9	NA	CASSPRQVDSPLHF	TGTGCCAGCAGCCCCAGACAGGTGGATTCACCCCTCCACTTT
TRBJ2-3	once	TRBV5-1	TRBD2	CASTVAGEGTDTQYF	TGCGCCAGCACCGTAGCGGGAGAAGGCACAGATACGCAGTATTTT
TRBJ2-2	NA	TRBV27	TRBD1	CASRGGQATGELFF	TGTGCCAGCAGAGGGGGACAGGCCACCGGGGAGCTGTTTTTT
TRBJ2-7	NA	TRBV5-1	TRBD2	CASSLAGGLSYEQYF	TGCGCCAGCAGCTTAGCGGGAGGCCTCTCCTACGAGCAGTACTTC
TRBJ1-4	NA	TRBV2	TRBD1	CASRERTGEEKLFF	TGTGCCAGCAGGGAAAGGACAGGGGAGGAAAAACTGTTTTTT
TRBJ1-5	NA	TRBV12-3/TRBV12-4	NA	CASGGNQPQHF	TGTGCCTCGGGGGGCAATCAGCCCCAGCATTTT
TRBJ1-4	NA	TRBV15	NA	CATSRDSTYGNEKLFF	TGTGCCACCAGCAGAGATTCGACATATGGGAATGAAAAACTGTTTTTT
TRBJ1-1	NA	TRBV3-1/TRBV3-2	NA	CASSLPGGNTEAFF	TGTGCCAGCAGCCTCCCGGGGGGGAACACTGAAGCTTTCTTT
TRBJ1-1	NA	TRBV2	TRBD1	CASSEDQGANTEAFF	TGTGCCAGCAGTGAAGATCAGGGGGCGAACACTGAAGCTTTCTTT
TRBJ2-5	once	TRBV12-5	NA	CASGLQGRQETQYF	TGTGCTAGTGGTTTACAGGGCCGCCAAGAGACCCAGTACTTC
TRBJ1-5	NA	TRBV19	NA	CASSIDRRTEHSNQPQHF	TGTGCCAGTAGTATAGATAGAAGGACAGAGCATAGCAATCAGCCCCAGCATTTT
TRBJ1-2	once	TRBV7-9	NA	CASSRPPGQANYGYTF	TGTGCCAGCAGCCGACCCCCAGGGCAAGCTAACTATGGCTACACCTTC
TRBJ1-5	NA	TRBV28	NA	CASSLNTAYNQPQHF	TGTGCCAGCAGCCTAAACACAGCCTACAATCAGCCCCAGCATTTT
TRBJ1-2	once	TRBV6-5	TRBD1	CASSYIGTDADGYTF	TGTGCCAGCAGTTATATAGGGACAGACGCGGATGGCTACACCTTC
TRBJ2-6	few	TRBV5-6	NA	CASSFGLGLGANVLTF	TGTGCCAGCAGCTTTGGTCTTGGACTTGGGGCCAACGTCCTGACTTTC
TRBJ1-2	NA	TRBV4-2	NA	CASSQDDSRSYGGYTF	TGTGCCAGCAGCCAAGATGACAGCCGAAGTTATGGAGGCTACACCTTC
TRBJ1-5	few	TRBV28	NA	CASSLVAGGGNQPQHF	TGTGCCAGCAGTTTAGTCGCGGGGGGCGGCAATCAGCCCCAGCATTTT
TRBJ2-7	NA	TRBV7-9	TRBD1	CASSRGQGMGGSSYEQYF	TGTGCCAGCAGCCGGGGACAGGGTATGGGTGGCTCCTCCTACGAGCAGTACTTC
TRBJ1-2	NA	TRBV5-4	NA	CASSLAGDPKQGGYTF	TGTGCCAGCAGCTTGGCGGGGGACCCTAAGCAGGGTGGCTACACCTTC
TRBJ2-6	NA	TRBV6-4	NA	CASSRDLQYLVFSGANVLTF	TGTGCCAGCTCTAGGGACTTGCAGTATCTGGTATTTTCTGGGGCCAACGTCCTGACTTTC
TRBJ2-7	NA	TRBV7-9	TRBD2	CASSQTSGDYEQYF	TGTGCCAGCAGTCAGACTAGCGGGGACTACGAGCAGTACTTC
TRBJ2-5	once	TRBV9	TRBD2	CASSVEGTSETQYF	TGTGCCAGCAGCGTAGAAGGGACTAGCGAAACCCAGTACTTC
TRBJ1-6	NA	TRBV5-6	TRBD1	CASSYDRGRDNSPLHF	TGTGCCAGCAGCTACGACAGGGGGCGGGATAATTCACCCCTCCACTTT
TRBJ2-1	NA	TRBV3-1/TRBV3-2	TRBD2	CATKRLAGDNEQFF	TGTGCCACCAAGCGACTAGCGGGAGACAATGAGCAGTTCTTC
TRBJ2-1	NA	TRBV7-3	TRBD1	CASSLGQGPYNEQFF	TGTGCCAGCAGTCTTGGACAGGGGCCCTACAATGAGCAGTTCTTC
TRBJ1-2	NA	TRBV4-1	TRBD1	CASNAGQGNYGYTF	TGCGCCAGCAACGCGGGACAGGGGAACTATGGCTACACCTTC
TRBJ2-3	NA	TRBV7-6	NA	CASSLNARVAQGGTDTQYF	TGTGCCAGCAGCTTAAATGCTCGAGTTGCACAGGGCGGCACAGATACGCAGTATTTT
TRBJ1-3	NA	TRBV21-1	NA	CASSPPHRGPGTGRGGNTIYF	TGTGCCAGCAGCCCCCCCCACAGGGGTCCCGGGACAGGGCGAGGTGGAAACACCATATATTTT
TRBJ2-7	NA	TRBV3-1/TRBV3-2	TRBD2	CASSQDRGAGGHNEQYF	TGTGCCAGCAGCCAAGATAGGGGTGCGGGAGGGCATAACGAGCAGTACTTC
TRBJ1-4	NA	TRBV5-6	NA	CASSPFDTNEKLFF	TGTGCCAGCAGCCCGTTCGACACGAATGAAAAACTGTTTTTT
TRBJ1-5	NA	TRBV12-5	TRBD1	CASGYGQGARNQPQHF	TGTGCTAGTGGTTACGGACAGGGGGCAAGAAATCAGCCCCAGCATTTT
TRBJ2-7	NA	TRBV14	TRBD2	CASSHEIWREGGYEQYF	TGTGCCAGCAGCCACGAGATATGGCGGGAGGGCGGGTACGAGCAGTACTTC
TRBJ2-7	NA	TRBV15	NA	CATSRGHYEQYF	TGTGCCACCAGCAGGGGACATTACGAGCAGTACTTC
TRBJ2-7	NA	TRBV7-9	NA	CASSRRTVSSYEQYF	TGTGCCAGCAGCCGAAGAACGGTGAGCTCCTACGAGCAGTACTTC
TRBJ2-3	NA	TRBV10-3	TRBD2	CAIRLTSANTDTQYF	TGTGCCATCAGACTGACTAGCGCAAACACAGATACGCAGTATTTT
TRBJ1-6	NA	TRBV30	TRBD1	CAWSTEGAHSPLHF	TGTGCCTGGAGTACGGAGGGGGCACATTCACCCCTCCACTTT
TRBJ1-2	NA	TRBV6-1	TRBD1	CASSERAGGGLNGYTF	TGTGCCAGCAGTGAAAGAGCAGGGGGCGGATTGAATGGCTACACCTTC
TRBJ2-6	NA	TRBV28	TRBD1	CASSLFGRGRSGANVLTF	TGTGCCAGCAGTTTATTCGGCAGGGGGCGTTCTGGGGCCAACGTCCTGACTTTC